The 10 T cell receptor beta chains below were found in one sample sequenced in a study of cytomegalovirus exposure and HLA in healthy donors. The PCR used 60 Vbeta and 13 Jbeta primers. Method: immunoSEQ multiplex PCR; TCRdb's copy keeps in-frame clones and lacks some. In the table there are about 60,000 clones, about 71% of which are singletons. Sequenced material: PBMCs. The receptors were sampled from a woman aged 55-69 years in good health and CMV-seropositive.

This clone was observed a few times. The chain recombines TRBV7-2 with TRBJ1-2; D uncertain. The V gene's germline CDR1 is SGHTA and CDR2 FQGNSA. The V and J ends lost 0 bases and 6 bases respectively, with 20 bases between them. This CDR3 comprises 17 residues. The CDR3 protein is CASSLATASPPTDGYTF. In DNA form, the CDR3 reads TGTGCCAGCAGCTTAGCCACAGCATCCCCACCCACTGATGGCTACACCTTC. Full variable domain (rest looked up from reference TRBV7-2 and TRBJ1-2): GAGVSQSPSNKVTEKGKDVELRCDPISGHTALYWYRQSLGQGLEFLIYFQGNSAPDKSGLPSDRFSAERTGGSVSTLTIQRTQQEDSAVYLCASSLATASPPTDGYTFGSGTRLTVV.

The chain links TRBV15 to TRBJ2-5, with 7 bases that match TRBD2. V trimming: 6 bases; J trimming: 2 bases; junction bases outside the gene matches: 3. CDR1 is LNHNV, CDR2 YYDKDF, per germline (reference sequence). This CDR3 has 13 residues. The CDR3 sequence: CATSQGGQETQYF. The CDR3 DNA reads as TGTGCCACCAGTCAGGGAGGGCAAGAGACCCAGTACTTC.

The rearrangement joins TRBV7-2 to TRBJ1-1; D may be TRBD1 (6 bases). V shed 3 bases and J shed 7 bases, with 12 bases lying between them. Germline V gives CDR1 SGHTA, CDR2 FQGNSA. This CDR3 spans 13 amino acids. This CDR3 reads CASSFTTQGEAFF. The CDR3 DNA reads as TGTGCCAGCAGCTTCACCACACAGGGTGAAGCTTTCTTT.

A word on this clone: A much larger clone sits a single nucleotide away, making a read error possible. The chain carries TRBV7-3 and TRBJ2-7, with a tentative D call TRBD2 (7 bases). V lost 2 bases, J lost 2 bases, and 16 bases lay in between. Germline lookup yields CDR1 SGHTA and CDR2 FQGTGA. CDR3 size: 16 residues. CDR3 loop: CASSLEFGGAPYEQYF. The CDR3 DNA sequence: TGTGCCAGCAGCTTAGAGTTTGGGGGGGCCCCCTACGAGCAGTACTTC.

The V call is TRBV7-6, the J call TRBJ1-1, with 8 bases aligning to TRBD1. Germline CDR1 is SGHVS and CDR2 is FNYEAQ. The CDR3 loop spans 14 amino acids. V trimming: 1 base; J trimming: 7 bases; junction bases outside the gene matches: 5. In DNA form, the CDR3 reads TGTGCCAGCAGCTTAGGAACAGGGGGTATTGAAGCTTTCTTT. It specifies CASSLGTGGIEAFF.

The chain combines TRBV6-1 with TRBJ2-5; the D gene is possibly TRBD2 (5 bases). Trimming left V 2 bases short and J 11 bases short, with 12 bases between. The germline CDR1 and CDR2 sequences are MNHNS and SASEGT. This CDR3 has 12 amino acids. The DNA of the CDR3 is TGTGCCAGCAGTGAACAACTCCGGGGACAGTACTTC. Translation: CASSEQLRGQYF.

The chain carries TRBV7-2 and TRBJ1-1; 9 nucleotides line up with TRBD1. CDR3 length: 13 amino acids. With 5 bases clipped from V and 7 bases from J, the junction kept 5 bases outside the gene matches. CDR1 is SGHTA, CDR2 FQGNSA, per germline. The CDR3 sequence is CASSRQGVGEAFF. The CDR3 nucleotides read TGTGCCAGCAGCCGACAGGGGGTCGGTGAAGCTTTCTTT.

The chain uses TRBV19 and TRBJ1-2, with D hard to call. The CDR3 covers 14 residues. V gave up 0 bases and J gave up 2 bases, with 7 bases separating them. Germline V CDR1 and CDR2: LNHDA, SQIVND (reference sequence). The CDR3 reads CASSIDRGNYGYTF. In DNA form, the CDR3 reads TGTGCCAGTAGTATAGACCGGGGAAACTATGGCTACACCTTC.

The V and J genes are TRBV27 and TRBJ1-2, with a possible D match to TRBD1 (5 bases). The CDR3 loop spans 15 amino acids. The germline V gene has CDR1 MNHEY and CDR2 SMNVEV (reference sequence). Trimming took off 2 bases at V and 2 bases at J, with 12 bases between the two ends. DNA for the CDR3: TGTGCCAGCAGTTTACAGGGCATGGGGAACTATGGCTACACCTTC. Translating gives CASSLQGMGNYGYTF.

V gene TRBV6-5 combines with J gene TRBJ2-1; D not resolved. From germline, CDR1 is MNHEY and CDR2 SVGAGI. With 2 bases removed from V and 9 bases from J, the gap between germline ends came to 14 bases. The CDR3 contains 14 residues. The CDR3 spells CASSYKTNLAEQFF. The CDR3 DNA follows: TGTGCCAGCAGTTACAAAACTAATCTCGCTGAGCAGTTCTTC.